This T cell receptor (beta chain) was recorded in a study of shared clonotypes between healthy human individuals. In its sample, this clone was seen once. The antigen is unknown. Study-wide results and caveats: Compared with clonotypes that all four donors shared, non-shared clonotypes had lower generation probabilities. It was anticipated that sequencing depth would influence how many clonotypes donors shared.

Samples underwent the assay at deep level. The assay was immunoSEQ multiplex PCR, and TCRdb's table has in-frame clones only and misses some. The repertoire has about 2.3 million clones, over 90% of them found once; the top ten carry roughly 0.36%. The TCR comes from a man between 18 and 35 years old in good health. Some clones in this sample may be carry-over from other donors' samples. The sample taken for sequencing was naive CD4+ T cells from PBMCs. Subset of the sample: CD45RA+ positively selected.

The CDR3 protein is CASSLPDRGPVGKLFF. The CDR3 region has the DNA TGTGCCAGCAGTTTACCTGACAGGGGGCCTGTTGGAAAACTGTTTTTT. V gene TRBV28 combines with J gene TRBJ1-4, with TRBD1 identical over 10 bases. Germline values: CDR1 MDHEN, CDR2 SYDVKM. V lost 2 bases and J lost 10; bases outside the gene matches: 10. The CDR3 extends over 16 amino acids.